The T cell receptor beta chain described here comes from a study of blood T cells in healthy people across ages. The authors ran a second PCR of 7 to 11 cycles using a sample-barcoded 5' primer and a J-beta primer mix. TCRdb reprocessed the 5' RACE reads via MiXCR and lists one record per CDR3 protein. The sample holds approximately 850,000 distinct CDR3 sequences; about 42% are singletons and the top ten take about 21%. CDR3 length equals 13 residues. Germline V gene sequence: CDR1 SGHRS, CDR2 YFSETQ. V dropped 4 bases and J dropped 2 bases, with 9 bases sitting between them. This clonotype was seen at least ten times.

Sequencing was done on a sample of blood. The chain has TRBV5-1 and TRBJ1-2; no reliable D call. This receptor was obtained from a man in his 60s in good health. The CDR3 bases are TGCGCCAGCAGCCGAGACACAAACTATGGCTACACCTTC. Translated: CASSRDTNYGYTF. Full variable domain (rest looked up from reference TRBV5-1 and TRBJ1-2): KAGVTQTPRYLIKTRGQQVTLSCSPISGHRSVSWYQQTPGQGLQFLFEYFSETQRNKGNFPGRFSGRQFSNSRSEMNVSTLELGDSALYLCASSRDTNYGYTFGSGTRLTVV.